Included here is one T cell receptor beta chain sequence, with context. What it recognizes is unknown. Sequencing was preceded by expansion of antigen-specific CD4+ T cells with viral peptide pools in the ViraFEST assay. An approximately 10-day culture period preceded the isolation of CD4+ T cells. No vaccinee had earlier SARS-CoV-2 infection, and nucleocapsid antibodies were negative. Sequencing used immunoSEQ multiplex PCR; TCRdb keeps in-frame clones, though not all of them. The sample lists 35,000 to 50,000 clones; 70% to 85% were seen once. This entry belongs to a study of vaccination effects on CD4 cells after COVID-19. The CDR3 loop spans 15 amino acids. With V trimmed by 4 bases and J by 6 bases, 6 bases remained unmatched. Germline CDR1 is KGHDR and CDR2 is SFDVKD.

This chain joins TRBV24-1 and TRBJ2-1; 9 bases map to TRBD1. The receptor was isolated from a human donor who received a COVID-19 vaccine. Sequences were derived from CD4+ T cells from PBMCs cultured with HCoV-NL63 spike peptides, sampled before COVID-19 vaccination. CDR3 in DNA: TGTGCCACCAGTGAAATGAGACAGGGGGGCAATGAGCAGTTCTTC. It encodes CATSEMRQGGNEQFF.